This T cell receptor (beta chain) is drawn from a study of T cell responses to AZD1222 COVID-19 vaccine. Background on the study: Pooling covered second doses at about 4 or about 12 weeks.

The method was immunoSEQ multiplex PCR; TCRdb's version includes in-frame clones alone and lacks a portion of them. Of some 150,000 clones listed, around 90% are singletons. On this clone: The antigen is undetermined.

Whole-study findings and limits: The study identified only five to seven AZD1222 recipients as seropositive at baseline. White British donors predominated, females outnumbered males, and clonal diversity was possibly underestimated. Nearly half of spike-specific TCRs reportedly target unmutated variant regions.

The CDR3 runs to 15 residues. The germline V gene has CDR1 SNHLY and CDR2 FYNNEI. Trimming removed 5 bases from V and 0 bases from J, with 11 bases in between. The sequenced sample was peripheral blood, obtained on day 0 of AZD1222 vaccination. V gene TRBV2 combines with J gene TRBJ2-4; a possible D gene is TRBD2 (5 bases). The TCR was taken from an adult in good health. CDR3 amino acids: CASSPEGLAKNIQYF. In DNA, the CDR3 is TGTGCCAGCAGTCCAGAGGGCCTAGCCAAAAACATTCAGTACTTC.